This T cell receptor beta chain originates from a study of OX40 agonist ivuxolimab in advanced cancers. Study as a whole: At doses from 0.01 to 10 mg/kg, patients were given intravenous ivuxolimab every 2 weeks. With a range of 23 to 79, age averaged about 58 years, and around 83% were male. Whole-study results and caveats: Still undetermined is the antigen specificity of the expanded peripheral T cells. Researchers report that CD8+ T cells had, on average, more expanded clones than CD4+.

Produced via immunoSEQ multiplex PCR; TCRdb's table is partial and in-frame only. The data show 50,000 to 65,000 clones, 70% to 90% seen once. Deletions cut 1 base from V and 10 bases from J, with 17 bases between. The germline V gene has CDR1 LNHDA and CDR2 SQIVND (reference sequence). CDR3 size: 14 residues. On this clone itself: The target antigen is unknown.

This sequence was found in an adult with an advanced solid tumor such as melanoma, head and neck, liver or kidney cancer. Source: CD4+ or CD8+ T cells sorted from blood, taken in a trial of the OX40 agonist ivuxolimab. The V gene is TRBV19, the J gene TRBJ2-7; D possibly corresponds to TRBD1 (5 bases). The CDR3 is CASSIVSGQQQQYF. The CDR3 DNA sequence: TGTGCCAGTAGTATAGTCTCAGGGCAACAGCAACAGTACTTC. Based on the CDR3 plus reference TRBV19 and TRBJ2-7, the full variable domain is DGGITQSPKYLFRKEGQNVTLSCEQNLNHDAMYWYRQDPGQGLRLIYYSQIVNDFQKGDIAEGYSVSREKKESFPLTVTSAQKNPTAFYLCASSIVSGQQQQYFGPGTRLTVT.